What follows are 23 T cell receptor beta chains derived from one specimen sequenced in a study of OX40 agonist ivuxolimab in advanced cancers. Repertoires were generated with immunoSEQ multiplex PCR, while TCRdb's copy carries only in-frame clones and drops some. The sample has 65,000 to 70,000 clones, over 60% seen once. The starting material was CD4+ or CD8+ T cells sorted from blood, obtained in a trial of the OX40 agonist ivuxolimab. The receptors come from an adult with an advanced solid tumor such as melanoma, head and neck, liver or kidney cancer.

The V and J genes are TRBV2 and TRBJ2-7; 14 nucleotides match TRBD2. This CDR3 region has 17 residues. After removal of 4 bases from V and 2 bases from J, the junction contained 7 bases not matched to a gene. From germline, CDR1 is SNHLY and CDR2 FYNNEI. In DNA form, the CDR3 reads TGTGCCAGCAGTGCCCGGGGACTAGCGGGGGCCACCTACGAGCAGTACTTC. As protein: CASSARGLAGATYEQYF.

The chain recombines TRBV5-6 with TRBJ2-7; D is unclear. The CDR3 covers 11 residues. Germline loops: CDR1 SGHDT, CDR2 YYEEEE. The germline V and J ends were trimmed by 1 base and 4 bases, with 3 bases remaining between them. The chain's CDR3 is CASSLQYEQYF. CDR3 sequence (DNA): TGTGCCAGCAGCTTGCAGTACGAGCAGTACTTC.

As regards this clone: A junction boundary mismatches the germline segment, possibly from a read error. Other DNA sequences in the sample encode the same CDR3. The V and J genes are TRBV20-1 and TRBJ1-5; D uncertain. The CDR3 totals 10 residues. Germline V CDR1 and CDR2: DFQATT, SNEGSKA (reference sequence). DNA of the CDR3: TGTAGTGCTGCAGATCAGCCCCAGCATTTT. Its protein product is CSAADQPQHF.

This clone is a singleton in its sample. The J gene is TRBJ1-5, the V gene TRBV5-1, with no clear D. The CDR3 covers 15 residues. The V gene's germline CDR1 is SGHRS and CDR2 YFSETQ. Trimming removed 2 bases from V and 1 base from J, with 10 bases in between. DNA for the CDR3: TGCGCCAGCAGCTTCCGTGGAGGGAGCAATCAGCCCCAGCATTTT. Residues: CASSFRGGSNQPQHF.

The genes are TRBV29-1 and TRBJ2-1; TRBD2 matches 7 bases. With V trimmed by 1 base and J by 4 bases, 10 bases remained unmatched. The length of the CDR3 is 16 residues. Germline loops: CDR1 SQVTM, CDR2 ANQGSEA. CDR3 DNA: TGCAGCGTTGAAGCTAGGGGCGGGAGCTTATACAATGAGCAGTTCTTC. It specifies CSVEARGGSLYNEQFF.

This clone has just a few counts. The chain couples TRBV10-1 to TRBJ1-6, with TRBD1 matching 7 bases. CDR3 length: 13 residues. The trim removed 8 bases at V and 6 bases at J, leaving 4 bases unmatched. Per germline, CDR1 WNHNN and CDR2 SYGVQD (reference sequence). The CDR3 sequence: CASSRDSNSPLHF. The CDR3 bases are TGCGCCAGCTCCCGGGACAGTAATTCACCCCTCCACTTT.

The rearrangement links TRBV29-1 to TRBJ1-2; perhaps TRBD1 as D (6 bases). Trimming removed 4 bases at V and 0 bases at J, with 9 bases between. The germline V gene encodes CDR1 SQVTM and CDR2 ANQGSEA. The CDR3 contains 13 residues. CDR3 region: CSVGGGSNYGYTF. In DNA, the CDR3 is TGCAGCGTTGGGGGGGGCTCTAACTATGGCTACACCTTC.

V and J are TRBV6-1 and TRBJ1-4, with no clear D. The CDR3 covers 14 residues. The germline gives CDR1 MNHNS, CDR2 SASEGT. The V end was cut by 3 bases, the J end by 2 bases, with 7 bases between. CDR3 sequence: CASSEGYTNEKLFF. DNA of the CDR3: TGTGCCAGCAGTGAGGGGTACACTAATGAAAAACTGTTTTTT.

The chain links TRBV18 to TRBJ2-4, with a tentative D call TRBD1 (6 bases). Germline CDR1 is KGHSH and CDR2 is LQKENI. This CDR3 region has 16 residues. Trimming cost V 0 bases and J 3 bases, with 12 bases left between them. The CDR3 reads CASSPPGLGGKNIQYF. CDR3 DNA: TGTGCCAGCTCACCACCAGGGTTAGGGGGCAAAAACATTCAGTACTTC.

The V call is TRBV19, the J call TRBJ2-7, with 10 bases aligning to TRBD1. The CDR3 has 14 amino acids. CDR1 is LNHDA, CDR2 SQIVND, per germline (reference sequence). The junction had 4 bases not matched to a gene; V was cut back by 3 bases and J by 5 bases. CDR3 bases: TGTGCCAGTAGTATGGGACAGGGGATCCACGAGCAGTACTTC. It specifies CASSMGQGIHEQYF. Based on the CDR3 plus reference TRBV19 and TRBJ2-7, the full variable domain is DGGITQSPKYLFRKEGQNVTLSCEQNLNHDAMYWYRQDPGQGLRLIYYSQIVNDFQKGDIAEGYSVSREKKESFPLTVTSAQKNPTAFYLCASSMGQGIHEQYFGPGTRLTVT.

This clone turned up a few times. The CDR3: CACQGASNTDTQYF. CDR3 DNA sequence: TGCGCCTGCCAGGGGGCAAGTAACACAGATACGCAGTATTTT. The chain couples TRBV5-1 to TRBJ2-3, with TRBD1 matching 8 bases. V was pared by 10 bases and J by 2 bases, with 9 bases of the junction left unmatched. This CDR3 spans 14 amino acids. Germline lookup yields CDR1 SGHRS and CDR2 YFSETQ.

The CDR3 sequence: CASTNRGAGELFF. Here the CDR3 DNA reads TGTGCCAGCACAAACCGGGGGGCCGGGGAGCTGTTTTTT. The V call is TRBV6-6, the J call TRBJ2-2; 7 bases agree with TRBD2. Germline V gives CDR1 MNHNY, CDR2 SVGAGI (reference sequence). This CDR3 spans 13 amino acids. With 7 bases clipped from V and 6 bases from J, the junction kept 5 bases outside the gene matches.

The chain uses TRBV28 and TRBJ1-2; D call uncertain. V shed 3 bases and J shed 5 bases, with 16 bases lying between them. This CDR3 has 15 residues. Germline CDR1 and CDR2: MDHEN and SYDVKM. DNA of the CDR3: TGTGCCAGCAGTTTTTCAGACCTCCTTCAATATGGCTACACCTTC. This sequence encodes CASSFSDLLQYGYTF.

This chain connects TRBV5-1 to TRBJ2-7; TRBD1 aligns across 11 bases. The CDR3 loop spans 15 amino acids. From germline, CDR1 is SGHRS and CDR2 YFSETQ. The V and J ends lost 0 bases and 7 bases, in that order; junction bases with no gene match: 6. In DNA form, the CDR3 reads TGCGCCAGCAGCTTGGGGACAGGGGGCTTCGAAGAGCAGTACTTC. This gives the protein CASSLGTGGFEEQYF.

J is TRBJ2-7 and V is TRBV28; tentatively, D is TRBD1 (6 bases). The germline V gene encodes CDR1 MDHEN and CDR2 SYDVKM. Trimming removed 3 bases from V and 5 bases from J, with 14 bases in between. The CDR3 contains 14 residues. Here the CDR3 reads CASSLSHTGNEQYF. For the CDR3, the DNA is TGTGCCAGCAGTTTGTCCCACACAGGGAACGAGCAGTACTTC.

The CDR3: CASSLERGNYGYTF. In DNA form, the CDR3 reads TGCGCCAGCAGCTTGGAGAGGGGGAACTATGGCTACACCTTC. The gene calls are TRBV5-1 and TRBJ1-2; D perhaps matches TRBD1 (6 bases). This CDR3 has 14 amino acids. Germline V gene sequence: CDR1 SGHRS, CDR2 YFSETQ. Trimming pared 0 bases from V and 2 bases from J, leaving 8 bases between.

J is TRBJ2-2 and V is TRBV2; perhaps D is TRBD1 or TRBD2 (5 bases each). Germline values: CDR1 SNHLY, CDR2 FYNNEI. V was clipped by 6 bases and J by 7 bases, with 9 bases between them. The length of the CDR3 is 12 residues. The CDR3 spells CASSEGFGELFF. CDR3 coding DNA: TGTGCCAGCAGCGAGGGGTTCGGGGAGCTGTTTTTT.

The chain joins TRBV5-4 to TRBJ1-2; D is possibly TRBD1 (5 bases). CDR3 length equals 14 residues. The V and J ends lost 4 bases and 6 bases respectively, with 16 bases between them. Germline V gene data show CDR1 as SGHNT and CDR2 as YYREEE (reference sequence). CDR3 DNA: TGTGCCAGCAGCACCCCCCGGGGGGGGAATGGCTACACCTTC. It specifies CASSTPRGGNGYTF.

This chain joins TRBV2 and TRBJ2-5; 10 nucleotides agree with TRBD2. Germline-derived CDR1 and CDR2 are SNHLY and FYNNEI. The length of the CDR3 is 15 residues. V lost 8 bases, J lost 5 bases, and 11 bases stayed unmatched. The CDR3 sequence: CASAGQAGGRETQYF. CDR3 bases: TGTGCCAGCGCTGGACAAGCGGGGGGGCGGGAGACCCAGTACTTC.

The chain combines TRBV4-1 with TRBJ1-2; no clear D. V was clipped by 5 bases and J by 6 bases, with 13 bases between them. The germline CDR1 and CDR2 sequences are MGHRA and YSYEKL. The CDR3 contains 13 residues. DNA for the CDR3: TGCGCCAGCAGCACTGGCCGTGGCAATGGCTACACCTTC. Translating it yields CASSTGRGNGYTF.

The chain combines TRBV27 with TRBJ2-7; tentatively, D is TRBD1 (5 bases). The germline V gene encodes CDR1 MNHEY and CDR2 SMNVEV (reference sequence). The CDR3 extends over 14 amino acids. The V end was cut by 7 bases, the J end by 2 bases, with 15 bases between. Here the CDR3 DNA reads TGTGCCAGCACCGTACTACAGGAGACCTACGAGCAGTACTTC. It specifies CASTVLQETYEQYF.

The CDR3 DNA sequence: TGTGCCAGTAGTATTGGAGGGAAAACCCTGTATTTT. Translated: CASSIGGKTLYF. The rearrangement links TRBV19 to TRBJ2-3; D perhaps matches TRBD2 (6 bases). Between the trimmed V and J ends, which lost 3 bases and 14 bases, there was a span of 15 bases. This CDR3 spans 12 amino acids. Germline CDR1 is LNHDA and CDR2 is SQIVND (reference sequence). The whole variable domain, remainder taken from reference TRBV19 and TRBJ2-3, is DGGITQSPKYLFRKEGQNVTLSCEQNLNHDAMYWYRQDPGQGLRLIYYSQIVNDFQKGDIAEGYSVSREKKESFPLTVTSAQKNPTAFYLCASSIGGKTLYFGPGTRLTVL.

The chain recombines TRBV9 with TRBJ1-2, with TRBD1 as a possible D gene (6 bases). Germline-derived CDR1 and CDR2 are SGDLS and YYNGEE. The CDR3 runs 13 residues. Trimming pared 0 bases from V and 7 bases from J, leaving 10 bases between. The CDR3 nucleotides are TGTGCCAGCAGCGTAGTCGGGGGCTCTGGCTACACCTTC. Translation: CASSVVGGSGYTF.